This is a list of T cell receptor beta chains from one sample in a study of blood T cell repertoires in COVID-19. Measured with immunoSEQ multiplex PCR; TCRdb has only the in-frame clones, and not every one. The table lists just over 650,000 clones, approximately 90% of them singletons. Input material: peripheral blood. The receptor source for this set is a woman in her late teens or twenties with acute or convalescent COVID-19. The CDR3 runs from the conserved cysteine through the conserved F or W. Each record gives: J gene, D gene, clone size, V gene, CDR3 DNA, CDR3 protein. A D gene is named only where the DNA matches it firmly. Size tells how often a clone was seen (once, few, many) or the class of an expanded clone, and some rows leave it out.

TRBJ2-2 | TRBD1 | . | TRBV6-5 | TGTGCCAGCAGTTTCGGGACAGAGAACACCGGGGAGCTGTTTTTT | CASSFGTENTGELFF
TRBJ1-4 | TRBD1 | . | TRBV3-1/TRBV3-2 | TGTGCCAGCAGTCACAGGGGAAGGGAAAAACTGTTTTTT | CASSHRGREKLFF
TRBJ1-6 | TRBD1 | . | TRBV5-1 | TGCGCCAGCAGCCTGACCGGGACAGGGGAAAAAGGCTCACCCCTCCACTTT | CASSLTGTGEKGSPLHF
TRBJ1-1 | TRBD1 | . | TRBV6-4 | TGTGCCAGCAGTGACTCGGCAGGGGGTTTCACTGAAGCTTTCTTT | CASSDSAGGFTEAFF
TRBJ2-7 | . | . | TRBV20-1 | TGCAGTGTTAGTTGGGGCTACTCCTACGAGCAGTACTTC | CSVSWGYSYEQYF
TRBJ2-1 | TRBD2 | . | TRBV11-2 | TGTGCCAGCGCGGCCCTAGCGGGGGCCATCAATGAGCAGTTCTTC | CASAALAGAINEQFF
TRBJ1-4 | . | once | TRBV2 | TGTGCCAGCTGGAGGCCGGGTTTAACTAATGAAAAACTGTTTTTT | CASWRPGLTNEKLFF
TRBJ2-1 | TRBD2 | . | TRBV7-3 | TGTGCCAGCAGCTTAGGGCTAGCGGGATACAATGAGCAGTTCTTC | CASSLGLAGYNEQFF
TRBJ2-2 | . | . | TRBV5-1 | TGCGCCAGCAGCTCCCAAGCAGACAGACCGACCGGGGAGCTGTTTTTT | CASSSQADRPTGELFF
TRBJ1-1 | . | once | TRBV6-6 | TGTGCCAGCAGTTGGGCAGGGGTGAGGACTGAAGCTTTCTTT | CASSWAGVRTEAFF
TRBJ1-2 | TRBD1 | . | TRBV6-5 | TGTGCCAGCAGCTCCGGGACAGGGTCTTCTGGCTACACCTTC | CASSSGTGSSGYTF
TRBJ1-1 | . | . | TRBV25-1 | TGTGCCAGCATAAGATCAGGAGGAAGGGACACTGAAGCTTTCTTT | CASIRSGGRDTEAFF